The 30 T cell receptor beta chains below come from one sample, sequenced in a study of T cell responses to AZD1222 COVID-19 vaccine. TCRdb's copy holds only in-frame clones and misses some; the assay was immunoSEQ multiplex PCR. The data hold 120,000 to 150,000 clones, with approximately 91% observed a single time. Sequenced here: peripheral blood, sampled 28 days after the second AZD1222 dose. The receptors originated from an adult who received the AZD1222 COVID-19 vaccine.

The chain couples TRBV11-3 to TRBJ2-3; weak D call: TRBD1 (5 bases). CDR3 length: 13 amino acids. CDR1 SGHNT and CDR2 YENEEA come from the germline V gene. Trimming took off 1 base at V and 7 bases at J, with 9 bases between the two ends. This CDR3 reads CASSLGLGHTQYF. CDR3 DNA: TGTGCCAGCAGCTTAGGGTTGGGGCATACGCAGTATTTT.

The chain recombines TRBV19 with TRBJ1-5; D is undetermined. The germline CDR1 and CDR2 sequences are LNHDA and SQIVND (reference sequence). CDR3 size: 15 residues. V lost 5 bases and J lost 7, with 18 bases in between. The CDR3 DNA reads as TGTGCCAGTAGTGCCATACTGGGAGGAGGGCAGCCCCAGCATTTT. It encodes CASSAILGGGQPQHF.

The rearrangement uses TRBV6-5 and TRBJ2-7, with TRBD1 identical over 7 bases. Germline assignment: CDR1 MNHEY and CDR2 SVGAGI. The CDR3 contains 14 residues. Trimming removed 11 bases from V and 0 bases from J; junction bases left unmatched: 10. The CDR3 protein is CAAGERQGSYEQYF. Here the CDR3 DNA reads TGTGCCGCTGGGGAGAGACAGGGCTCCTACGAGCAGTACTTC.

The V call is TRBV2, the J call TRBJ2-7, with D uncertain. CDR1 is SNHLY, CDR2 FYNNEI, per germline. CDR3 length equals 12 residues. V dropped 4 bases and J dropped 4 bases, with 8 bases sitting between them. The CDR3 DNA reads as TGTGCCAGCAGTGTTTTCTTGTACGAGCAGTACTTC. Translating it yields CASSVFLYEQYF.

The chain recombines TRBV2 with TRBJ1-2; TRBD1 might be the D (5 bases). Germline-derived CDR1 and CDR2 are SNHLY and FYNNEI. V was cut by 7 bases and J by 4 bases, with 22 bases left in between. This CDR3 is built from 16 residues. The CDR3 DNA is TGTGCCAGCATCGTTGGTGGTACCGGGGGTGGCTATGGCTACACCTTC. Translating gives CASIVGGTGGGYGYTF.

The V gene is TRBV23-1, the J gene TRBJ1-4; 7 bases map to TRBD1. TRBV23-1 is sorted into the ORF group, with uncertain function. There are 15 residues in the CDR3. The trim removed 4 bases at V and 5 bases at J, leaving 7 bases unmatched. This CDR3 reads CASSLRRQGNEKLFF. DNA of the CDR3: TGCGCCAGCAGTCTCCGGAGACAGGGAAATGAAAAACTGTTTTTT.

The rearrangement uses TRBV5-5 and TRBJ2-7; possible D gene TRBD2, 5 bases. The V gene lost 0 bases and the J gene lost 2 bases, with 12 bases spanning the gap. CDR1 and CDR2 (germline): SGHKS, YYEKEE (reference sequence). This CDR3 is built from 15 residues. The CDR3 spells CASSLVLLGAYEQYF. In DNA, the CDR3 is TGTGCCAGCAGCTTGGTGCTCCTCGGGGCCTACGAGCAGTACTTC.

This clone appeared a few times. This chain joins TRBV25-1 and TRBJ2-7; D call uncertain. Looked up from germline, CDR1 is MGHDK and CDR2 is SYGVNS. Deletions cut 7 bases from V and 3 bases from J, with 10 bases between. The CDR3 is made up of 12 amino acids. Here the CDR3 reads CASTGQIYEQYF. CDR3 bases: TGTGCCAGCACCGGGCAGATCTACGAGCAGTACTTC.

The rearrangement joins TRBV6-6 to TRBJ2-2; no clear D. This CDR3 is built from 12 residues. CDR1 and CDR2 from the germline V gene are MNHNY and SVGAGI (reference sequence). V was clipped by 2 bases and J by 4 bases, with 2 bases between them. The CDR3 reads CASSYGTGELFF. The CDR3 DNA reads TGTGCCAGCAGTTACGGCACCGGGGAGCTGTTTTTT.

Concerning this clone itself: At one of its ends the junction is not consistent with the germline gene, which may arise from a read error. V and J are TRBV4-1 and TRBJ1-2; unclear D gene. This CDR3 region has 12 residues. Germline CDR1 reads MGHRA; CDR2 reads YSYEKL. CDR3 sequence (DNA): TGCGCCAGCAGCCGCGCTGGGGTGGGAAAGTTGTTC. Its translation: CASSRAGVGKLF.

This clone occurred once. The chain combines TRBV9 with TRBJ1-4; perhaps TRBD1 as D (5 bases). Germline lookup yields CDR1 SGDLS and CDR2 YYNGEE. The CDR3 runs to 14 residues. V was pared by 10 bases and J by 1 base, with 14 bases between. CDR3 sequence reads: CASSPGGTNEKLFF. DNA of the CDR3: TGTGCCTCCTCGCCCGGGGGAACTAATGAAAAACTGTTTTTT.

Written as DNA, the CDR3 is TGTGCCAGCTCCCTCCCCCCTCTAGCGGGAGATGTAGGTGAGCAGTTCTTC. It codes for CASSLPPLAGDVGEQFF. The rearrangement links TRBV18 to TRBJ2-1; 10 bases fit TRBD2. J was trimmed by 9 bases and V by 6 bases; bases with no gene match: 17. The germline V gene encodes CDR1 KGHSH and CDR2 LQKENI. The CDR3 is made up of 17 amino acids.

In nucleotides, the CDR3 is TGTGCCAGCAGCTATCCCGCCACAGGGCAAGGTAACTATGGCTACACCTTC. It encodes CASSYPATGQGNYGYTF. The chain employs TRBV11-3 and TRBJ1-2; a weak D match, TRBD1 (6 bases). Germline values: CDR1 SGHNT, CDR2 YENEEA. The CDR3 sequence is 17 residues long. Trimming removed 4 bases at V and 1 base at J, with 19 bases between.

The V call is TRBV6-5, the J call TRBJ2-3; 10 nucleotides line up with TRBD2. CDR1 is MNHEY, CDR2 SVGAGI, per germline. V gave up 2 bases and J gave up 6 bases; unmatched junction bases: 8. The length of the CDR3 is 16 residues. The CDR3: CASSYILAGEKDTQYF. CDR3 DNA: TGTGCCAGCAGTTACATCCTAGCGGGAGAGAAGGATACGCAGTATTTT.

This chain joins TRBV4-1 and TRBJ2-7; D tentatively reads TRBD1 or TRBD2 (5 bases each). Germline V gives CDR1 MGHRA, CDR2 YSYEKL. The CDR3 is 15 amino acids. V gave up 4 bases and J gave up 4 bases, with 17 bases separating them. DNA for the CDR3: TGCGCCAGCAGCCTAGGGACGGCCTCAACGTACGAGCAGTACTTC. Amino acid sequence: CASSLGTASTYEQYF.

Written as DNA, the CDR3 is TGTGCCAGCAGTCTAGCGGGAGAGCGCGAGCAGTACTTC. It translates to CASSLAGEREQYF. The V gene is TRBV2, the J gene TRBJ2-7; the match to TRBD2 covers 10 bases. CDR1 and CDR2 (germline): SNHLY, FYNNEI. The J segment lost 6 bases and the V segment lost 5 bases, leaving 4 bases of the junction unmatched. The CDR3 extends over 13 amino acids.

The gene calls are TRBV28 and TRBJ1-6; no firm D call. CDR3 length equals 16 residues. With 2 bases removed from V and 0 bases from J, the gap between germline ends came to 8 bases. In germline, CDR1 is MDHEN, CDR2 SYDVKM. This CDR3 reads CASSLKRSSYNSPLHF. As DNA, the CDR3 is TGTGCCAGCAGTTTAAAGAGATCCTCCTATAATTCACCCCTCCACTTT.

DNA for the CDR3: TGTGCCAGCAGCTCCGCAGGGACTAACTATGGCTACACCTTC. The encoded protein is CASSSAGTNYGYTF. V gene TRBV6-5 combines with J gene TRBJ1-2, with a tentative D call TRBD1 (5 bases). This CDR3 has 14 amino acids. The germline V and J ends were trimmed by 6 bases and 0 bases, with 11 bases remaining between them. The germline CDR1 and CDR2 sequences are MNHEY and SVGAGI.

The chain recombines TRBV7-9 with TRBJ2-5; D is uncertain. The germline V gene has CDR1 SEHNR and CDR2 FQNEAQ (reference sequence). Trimming cost V 1 base and J 5 bases, with 5 bases left between them. The CDR3 is 12 residues long. For the CDR3, the DNA is TGTGCCAGCAGCTTAGATTGGGAGACCCAGTACTTC. Protein product: CASSLDWETQYF.

This CDR3 reads CASRRTGNSPLHF. The CDR3 nucleotides are TGTGCCAGCAGGCGGACAGGTAATTCACCCCTCCACTTT. This chain links TRBV3-1 (or the pseudogene TRBV3-2) with TRBJ1-6; 7 bases line up with TRBD1. The V segment lost 6 bases and the J segment 6 bases; nucleotides outside the gene matches: 2. The length of the CDR3 is 13 residues. The germline CDR1 and CDR2 sequences are LGHDT and YNNKEL (reference sequence).

V gene TRBV3-1 (or the pseudogene TRBV3-2) combines with J gene TRBJ1-1, with D perhaps matching TRBD1 (6 bases). This CDR3 is built from 14 residues. Germline CDR1 is LGHDT and CDR2 is YNNKEL (reference sequence). V gave up 1 base and J gave up 6 bases, with 12 bases separating them. The CDR3 bases are TGTGCCAGCAGCCAAGCCGGGGGCGGGTCTGAAGCTTTCTTT. It translates to CASSQAGGGSEAFF.

V usage is TRBV4-1 and J usage is TRBJ2-5; D call uncertain. The CDR3 covers 14 residues. V was shortened by 2 bases and J by 1 base, with 8 bases between the two germline ends. CDR1 and CDR2 from the germline V gene are MGHRA and YSYEKL. The CDR3 spells CASSQRTIQETQYF. CDR3 nucleotide sequence: TGCGCCAGCAGCCAAAGGACCATCCAAGAGACCCAGTACTTC.

The chain employs TRBV5-1 and TRBJ1-2; D uncertain. The germline V gene has CDR1 SGHRS and CDR2 YFSETQ. Trimming took off 0 bases at V and 0 bases at J, with 9 bases between the two ends. The CDR3 spans 15 residues. The CDR3 coding sequence is TGCGCCAGCAGCTTGGGAGGTCCCCCTAACTATGGCTACACCTTC. Its translation: CASSLGGPPNYGYTF. The full variable domain, completed using reference TRBV5-1 and TRBJ1-2, is KAGVTQTPRYLIKTRGQQVTLSCSPISGHRSVSWYQQTPGQGLQFLFEYFSETQRNKGNFPGRFSGRQFSNSRSEMNVSTLELGDSALYLCASSLGGPPNYGYTFGSGTRLTVV.

The chain carries TRBV7-3 and TRBJ1-1; TRBD1 is a possible D gene (5 bases). V gave up 0 bases and J gave up 7 bases, with 12 bases separating them. This CDR3 contains 14 residues. From germline, CDR1 is SGHTA and CDR2 FQGTGA. The CDR3 sequence is CASSLTARDGEAFF. CDR3 DNA sequence: TGTGCCAGCAGCTTAACCGCGCGGGACGGTGAAGCTTTCTTT. The full variable domain, its missing parts supplied by reference TRBV7-3 and TRBJ1-1, is GAGVSQTPSNKVTEKGKYVELRCDPISGHTALYWYRQSLGQGPEFLIYFQGTGAADDSGLPNDRFFAVRPEGSVSTLKIQRTERGDSAVYLCASSLTARDGEAFFGQGTRLTVV.

V is TRBV4-2 and J is TRBJ2-2; TRBD2 agrees at 7 bases. Unmatched junction bases numbered 9, after V lost 0 bases and J lost 5 bases. CDR1 is LGHNA and CDR2 is YNFKEQ in the germline V gene. The CDR3 is made up of 17 amino acids. CDR3 protein: CASSQDLSGERTGELFF. The DNA of the CDR3 is TGTGCCAGCAGCCAAGATCTAAGCGGGGAGAGAACCGGGGAGCTGTTTTTT.

The J gene is TRBJ2-1, the V gene TRBV5-5; 8 nucleotides agree with TRBD1. The CDR3 consists of 15 residues. Germline trimming cut 3 bases from V and 4 bases from J; bases unmatched to any gene: 6. CDR1 is SGHKS, CDR2 YYEKEE, per germline (reference sequence). The CDR3 here is CASSSGTGAYNEQFF. The CDR3 bases are TGTGCCAGCAGCTCCGGGACAGGAGCTTACAATGAGCAGTTCTTC.

The gene calls are TRBV3-1 (or the pseudogene TRBV3-2) and TRBJ1-6; 7 bases align to TRBD1. This CDR3 has 15 amino acids. With V trimmed by 4 bases and J by 7 bases, 7 bases remained unmatched. Germline CDR1 reads LGHDT; CDR2 reads YNNKEL (reference sequence). The CDR3 nucleotides read TGTGCCAGCAGCCGGACAGGTCAGAGGAATTCACCCCTCCACTTT. It yields the protein CASSRTGQRNSPLHF.

The chain is built from TRBV7-9 and TRBJ1-2; TRBD1 matches 11 bases. V gave up 8 bases and J gave up 4 bases; unmatched junction bases: 9. CDR1 and CDR2 from the germline V gene are SEHNR and FQNEAQ (reference sequence). This CDR3 contains 15 residues. The chain's CDR3 is CASSRGGTGGYGYTF. As DNA, the CDR3 is TGTGCCAGCTCGAGGGGCGGGACAGGGGGCTATGGCTACACCTTC.

V usage is TRBV6-1 and J usage is TRBJ2-7; 7 bases agree with TRBD2. Germline V gives CDR1 MNHNS, CDR2 SASEGT. The CDR3 is made up of 15 amino acids. Trimming cost V 3 bases and J 0 bases; bases outside gene matches: 5. The CDR3 is CASSDREVLSYEQYF. For the CDR3, the DNA is TGTGCCAGCAGTGACCGGGAGGTACTCTCCTACGAGCAGTACTTC.

The chain is built from TRBV10-3 and TRBJ1-2; 7 nucleotides agree with TRBD1. Trimming cost V 6 bases and J 5 bases; bases outside gene matches: 6. The CDR3 is made up of 13 amino acids. Germline CDR1 and CDR2: ENHRY and SYGVKD. CDR3 protein: CAISPGQRYGYTF. CDR3 nucleotides: TGTGCCATCAGCCCGGGACAGCGTTATGGCTACACCTTC.